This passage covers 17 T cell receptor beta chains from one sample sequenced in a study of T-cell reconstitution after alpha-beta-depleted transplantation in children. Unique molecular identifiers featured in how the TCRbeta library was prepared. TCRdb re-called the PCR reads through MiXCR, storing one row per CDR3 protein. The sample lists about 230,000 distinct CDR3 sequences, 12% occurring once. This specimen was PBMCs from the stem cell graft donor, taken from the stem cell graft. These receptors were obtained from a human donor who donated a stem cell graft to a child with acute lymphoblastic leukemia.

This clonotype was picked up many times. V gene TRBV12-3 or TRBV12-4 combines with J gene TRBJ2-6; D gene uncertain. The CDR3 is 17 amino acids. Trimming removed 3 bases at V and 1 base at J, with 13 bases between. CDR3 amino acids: CASSLAGFQSGANVLTF. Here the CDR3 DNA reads TGTGCCAGCAGTTTGGCCGGGTTTCAATCTGGGGCCAACGTCCTGACTTTC.

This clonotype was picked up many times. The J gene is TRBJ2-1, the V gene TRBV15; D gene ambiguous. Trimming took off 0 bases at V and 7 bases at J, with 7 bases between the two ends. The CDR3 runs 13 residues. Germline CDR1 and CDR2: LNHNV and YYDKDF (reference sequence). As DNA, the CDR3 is TGTGCCACCAGCAGAGATACCGGGAATGAGCAGTTCTTC. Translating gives CATSRDTGNEQFF.

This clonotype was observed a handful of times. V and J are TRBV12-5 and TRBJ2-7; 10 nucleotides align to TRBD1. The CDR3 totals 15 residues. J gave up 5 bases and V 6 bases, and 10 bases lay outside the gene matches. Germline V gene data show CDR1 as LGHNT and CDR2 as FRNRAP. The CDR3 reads CASGAGTGEWDEQYF. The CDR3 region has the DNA TGTGCTAGTGGAGCCGGGACAGGGGAGTGGGACGAGCAGTACTTC.

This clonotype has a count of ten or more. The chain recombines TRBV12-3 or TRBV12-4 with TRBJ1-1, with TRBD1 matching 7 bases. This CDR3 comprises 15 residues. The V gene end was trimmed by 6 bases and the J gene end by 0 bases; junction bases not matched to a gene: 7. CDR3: CASSPGQSMNTEAFF. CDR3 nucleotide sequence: TGTGCCAGCAGCCCGGGACAGTCGATGAACACTGAAGCTTTCTTT.

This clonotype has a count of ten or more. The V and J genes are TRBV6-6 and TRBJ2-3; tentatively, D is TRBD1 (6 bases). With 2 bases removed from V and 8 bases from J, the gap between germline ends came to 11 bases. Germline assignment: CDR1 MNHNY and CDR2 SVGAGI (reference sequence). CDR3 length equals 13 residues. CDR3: CASSYLVGGTQYF. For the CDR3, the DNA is TGTGCCAGCAGTTACCTCGTAGGGGGTACGCAGTATTTT.

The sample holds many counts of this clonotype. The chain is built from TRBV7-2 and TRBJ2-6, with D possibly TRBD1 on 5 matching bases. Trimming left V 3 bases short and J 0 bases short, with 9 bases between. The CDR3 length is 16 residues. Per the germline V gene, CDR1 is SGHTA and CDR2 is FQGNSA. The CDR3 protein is CASSFRAVSGANVLTF. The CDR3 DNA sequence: TGTGCCAGCAGCTTCAGGGCAGTCTCTGGGGCCAACGTCCTGACTTTC.

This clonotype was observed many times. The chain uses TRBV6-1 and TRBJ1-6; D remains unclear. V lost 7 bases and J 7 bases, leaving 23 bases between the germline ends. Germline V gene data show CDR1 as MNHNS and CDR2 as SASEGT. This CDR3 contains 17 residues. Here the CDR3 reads CASIHRALEMKNSPLHF. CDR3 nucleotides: TGTGCCAGCATTCATAGGGCCCTGGAGATGAAGAATTCACCCCTCCACTTT.

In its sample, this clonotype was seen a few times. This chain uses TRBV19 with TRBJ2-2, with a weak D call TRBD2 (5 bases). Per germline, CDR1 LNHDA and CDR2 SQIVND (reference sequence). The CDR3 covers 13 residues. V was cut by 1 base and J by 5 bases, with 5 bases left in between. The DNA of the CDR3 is TGTGCCAGTAGTATAGGAGGGACCGGGGAGCTGTTTTTT. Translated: CASSIGGTGELFF.

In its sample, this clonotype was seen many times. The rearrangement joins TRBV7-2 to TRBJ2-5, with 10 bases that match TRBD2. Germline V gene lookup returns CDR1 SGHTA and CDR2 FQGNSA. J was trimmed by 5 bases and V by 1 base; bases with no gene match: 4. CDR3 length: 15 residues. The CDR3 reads CASSLVAGGTETQYF. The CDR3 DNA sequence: TGTGCCAGCAGCTTAGTAGCGGGAGGAACGGAGACCCAGTACTTC.

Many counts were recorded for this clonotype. CDR3: CASSVEPGQGKTDTQYF. Written as DNA, the CDR3 is TGCGCCAGCAGCGTAGAACCGGGACAGGGAAAGACAGATACGCAGTATTTT. V is TRBV5-1 and J is TRBJ2-3; 9 positions match TRBD1. J lost 3 bases, V lost 4 bases, and 12 bases had no gene match. Germline-derived CDR1 and CDR2 are SGHRS and YFSETQ. The CDR3 runs to 17 residues.

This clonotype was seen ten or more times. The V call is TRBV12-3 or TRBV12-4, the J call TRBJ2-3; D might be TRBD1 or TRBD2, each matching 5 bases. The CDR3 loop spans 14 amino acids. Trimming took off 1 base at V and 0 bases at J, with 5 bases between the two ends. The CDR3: CASSLGGSTDTQYF. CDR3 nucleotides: TGTGCCAGCAGTTTAGGGGGGAGCACAGATACGCAGTATTTT.

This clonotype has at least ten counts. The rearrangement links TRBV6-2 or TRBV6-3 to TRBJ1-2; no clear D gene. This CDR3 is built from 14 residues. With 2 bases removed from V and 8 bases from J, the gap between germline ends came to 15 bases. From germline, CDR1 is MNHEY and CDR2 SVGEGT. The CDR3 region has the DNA TGTGCCAGCAGTTACGACTCCACGACTCCCGGCTACACCTTC. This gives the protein CASSYDSTTPGYTF.

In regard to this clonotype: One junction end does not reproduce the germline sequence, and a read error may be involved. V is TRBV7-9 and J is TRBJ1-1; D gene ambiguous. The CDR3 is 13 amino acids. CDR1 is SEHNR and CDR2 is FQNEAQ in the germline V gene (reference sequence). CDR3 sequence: CASGLAGSPEAFF. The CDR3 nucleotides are TGTGCCAGCGGCTTAGCGGGGAGCCCTGAAGCTTTCTTT. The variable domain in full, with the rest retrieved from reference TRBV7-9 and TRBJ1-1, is DTGVSQNPRHKITKRGQNVTFRCDPISEHNRLYWYRQTLGQGPEFLTYFQNEAQLEKSRLLSDRFSAERPKGSFSTLEIQRTEQGDSAMYLCASGLAGSPEAFFGQGTRLTVV.

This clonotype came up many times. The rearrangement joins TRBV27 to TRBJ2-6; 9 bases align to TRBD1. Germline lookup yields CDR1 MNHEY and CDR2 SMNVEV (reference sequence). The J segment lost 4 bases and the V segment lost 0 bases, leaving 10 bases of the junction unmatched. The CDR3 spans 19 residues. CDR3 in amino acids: CASSLSPRTGERGANVLTF. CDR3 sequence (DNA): TGTGCCAGCAGTTTATCCCCTCGGACAGGGGAGAGAGGGGCCAACGTCCTGACTTTC.

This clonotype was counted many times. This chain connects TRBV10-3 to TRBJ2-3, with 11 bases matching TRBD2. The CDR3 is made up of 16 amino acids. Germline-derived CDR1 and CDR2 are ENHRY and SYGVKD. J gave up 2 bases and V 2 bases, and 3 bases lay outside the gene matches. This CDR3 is CAISEGLAGFTDTQYF. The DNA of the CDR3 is TGTGCCATCAGTGAGGGACTAGCGGGTTTCACAGATACGCAGTATTTT.

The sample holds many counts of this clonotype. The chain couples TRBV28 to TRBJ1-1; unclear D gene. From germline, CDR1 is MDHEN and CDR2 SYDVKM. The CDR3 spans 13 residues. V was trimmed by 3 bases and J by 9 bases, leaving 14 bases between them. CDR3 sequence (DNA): TGTGCCAGCAGTTTGGGCAGGTTCTTACAAGCTTTCTTT. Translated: CASSLGRFLQAFF.

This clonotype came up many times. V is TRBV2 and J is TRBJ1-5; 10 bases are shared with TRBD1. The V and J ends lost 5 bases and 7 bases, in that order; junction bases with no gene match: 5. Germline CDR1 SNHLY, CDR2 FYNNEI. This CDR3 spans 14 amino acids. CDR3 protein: CASSLDRGGQPQHF. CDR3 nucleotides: TGTGCCAGCAGTTTGGACAGGGGGGGCCAGCCCCAGCATTTT.